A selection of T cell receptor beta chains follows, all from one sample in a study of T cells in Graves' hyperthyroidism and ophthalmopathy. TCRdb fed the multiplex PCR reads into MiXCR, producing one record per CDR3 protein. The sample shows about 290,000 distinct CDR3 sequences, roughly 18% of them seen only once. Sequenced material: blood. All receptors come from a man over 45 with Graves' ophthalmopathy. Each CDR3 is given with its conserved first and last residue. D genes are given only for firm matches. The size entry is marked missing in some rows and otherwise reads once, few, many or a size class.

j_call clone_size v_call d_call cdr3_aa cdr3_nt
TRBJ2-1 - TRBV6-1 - CASSVGRGNEQFF TGTGCCAGCAGTGTCGGCCGCGGCAATGAGCAGTTCTTC
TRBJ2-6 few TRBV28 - CASGVGSSGANVLTF TGTGCCAGCGGCGTAGGCAGCTCTGGGGCCAACGTCCTGACTTTC
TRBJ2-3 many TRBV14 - CASSQEGLAGDTQYF TGTGCCAGCAGCCAAGAAGGTCTAGCCGGAGATACGCAGTATTTT
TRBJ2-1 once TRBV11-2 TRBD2 CASSRGLAVWDEQFF TGTGCCAGCAGCCGCGGACTAGCGGTTTGGGATGAGCAGTTCTTC
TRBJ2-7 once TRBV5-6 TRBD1 CASSFGTGTGYEQYF TGTGCCAGCAGCTTCGGAACCGGGACAGGCTACGAGCAGTACTTC
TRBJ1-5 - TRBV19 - CASLDSRTHSNQPQHF TGTGCCAGCCTGGATTCCCGGACCCATAGCAATCAGCCCCAGCATTTT
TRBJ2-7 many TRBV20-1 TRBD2 CSARPTSRSYEQYF TGCAGTGCTAGGCCGACTAGCCGTTCCTACGAGCAGTACTTC
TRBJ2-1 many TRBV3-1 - CASSQVGLMFF TGTGCCAGCAGCCAAGTAGGACTCATGTTCTTC
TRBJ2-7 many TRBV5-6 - CASSLSGQGEDEQYF TGTGCCAGCAGCTTGTCAGGGCAGGGAGAAGACGAGCAGTACTTC
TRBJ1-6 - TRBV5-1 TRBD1 CASSSGTGQVSYNSPLHF TGCGCCAGCAGCTCGGGGACAGGGCAAGTGTCCTATAATTCACCCCTCCACTTT
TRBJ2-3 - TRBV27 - CASGRFTDTQYF TGTGCCAGCGGCCGGTTCACAGATACGCAGTATTTT
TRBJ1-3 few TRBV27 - CASSREMGSGNTIYF TGTGCCAGCAGTCGTGAGATGGGCTCTGGAAACACCATATATTTT
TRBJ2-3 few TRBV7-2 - CASSSDWTQYF TGTGCCAGCAGCTCCGACTGGACGCAGTATTTT
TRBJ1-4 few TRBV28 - CASSLWRTATNEKLFF TGTGCCAGCAGTTTATGGAGGACAGCAACTAATGAAAAACTGTTTTTT
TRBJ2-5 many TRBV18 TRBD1 CASTGQQQETQYF TGTGCCAGCACGGGACAGCAACAAGAGACCCAGTACTTC
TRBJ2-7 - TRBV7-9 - CASSLESHEQYF TGTGCCAGCAGCTTAGAGAGCCACGAGCAGTACTTC
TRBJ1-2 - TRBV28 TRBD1 CASSLQGKGYTF TGTGCCAGCAGCTTACAGGGGAAGGGGTACACCTTC
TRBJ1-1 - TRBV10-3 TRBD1 CAISESQGAEAFF TGTGCCATCAGTGAGTCACAGGGGGCTGAAGCTTTCTTT
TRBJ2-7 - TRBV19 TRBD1 CASSIRTGRLEQYF TGTGCCAGTAGTATCCGGACAGGACGGCTCGAGCAGTACTTC
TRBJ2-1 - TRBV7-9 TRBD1 CASSLEGAKAQFF TGTGCCAGCAGCTTAGAGGGGGCGAAGGCGCAGTTCTTC
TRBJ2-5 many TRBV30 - CAWRMDGTNQETQYF TGTGCCTGGAGGATGGACGGGACAAACCAAGAGACCCAGTACTTC
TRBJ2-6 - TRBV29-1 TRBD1 CSVEPDRDSGANVLTF TGCAGCGTTGAACCCGACAGGGACTCTGGGGCCAACGTCCTGACTTTC
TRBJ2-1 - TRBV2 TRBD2 CASNQAGGRSSYNEQFF TGTGCCAGCAACCAAGCGGGAGGGCGGAGCTCCTACAATGAGCAGTTCTTC
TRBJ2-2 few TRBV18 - CASSPYDRSNTGELFF TGTGCCAGCTCACCTTACGACAGATCGAACACCGGGGAGCTGTTTTTT
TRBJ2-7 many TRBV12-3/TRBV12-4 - CATKRDSSYEQYF TGTGCCACAAAGCGGGACAGTTCCTACGAGCAGTACTTC
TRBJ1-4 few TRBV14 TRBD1 CASSHLTGQPNEKLFF TGTGCCAGCAGCCATTTGACGGGACAGCCTAATGAAAAACTGTTTTTT
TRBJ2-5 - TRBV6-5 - CASSYLATRWETQYF TGTGCCAGCAGTTACTTAGCGACCAGGTGGGAGACCCAGTACTTC
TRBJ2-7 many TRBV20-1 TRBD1 CSARENRGFDEQYF TGCAGTGCTAGAGAAAACAGGGGGTTTGACGAGCAGTACTTC
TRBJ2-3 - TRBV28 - CASLPSGQTDTQYF TGTGCCAGCCTTCCAAGCGGGCAAACAGATACGCAGTATTTT
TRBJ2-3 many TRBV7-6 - CASSLGAATDTQYF TGTGCCAGCAGCTTAGGGGCAGCTACAGATACGCAGTATTTT
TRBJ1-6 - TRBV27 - CASSWPPPSPLHF TGTGCCAGCAGTTGGCCCCCGCCTTCACCCCTCCACTTT
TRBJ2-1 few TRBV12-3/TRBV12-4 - CASSLGDSSYNEQFF TGTGCCAGCAGTTTAGGGGACTCCTCCTACAATGAGCAGTTCTTC
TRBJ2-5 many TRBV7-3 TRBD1 CASSFATGPEGTQYF TGTGCCAGCAGCTTTGCGACAGGGCCGGAAGGGACCCAGTACTTC
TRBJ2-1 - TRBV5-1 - CASSLAPDPFSSYNEQFF TGCGCCAGCAGCTTGGCCCCGGATCCGTTCAGCTCCTACAATGAGCAGTTCTTC
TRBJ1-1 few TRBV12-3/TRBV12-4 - CASRAGGARTEAFF TGTGCCAGCAGGGCGGGGGGCGCGAGAACTGAAGCTTTCTTT
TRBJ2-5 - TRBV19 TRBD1 CASSIGQGSGETQYF TGTGCCAGTAGTATTGGACAGGGATCGGGAGAGACCCAGTACTTC
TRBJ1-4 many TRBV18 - CASSPPAGLGEKLFF TGTGCCAGCTCACCACCGGCGGGGTTGGGGGAAAAACTGTTTTTT
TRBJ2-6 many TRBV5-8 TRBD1 CASRIQGAGANVLTF TGTGCCAGCAGGATACAGGGGGCTGGGGCCAACGTCCTGACTTTC
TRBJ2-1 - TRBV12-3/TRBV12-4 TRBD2 CASSLAESQGVSGRQSEQFF TGTGCCAGCAGTTTAGCTGAGTCACAGGGAGTTAGCGGGAGGCAGTCCGAGCAGTTCTTC
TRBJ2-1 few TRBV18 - CASSSLVNEQFF TGTGCCAGCTCATCACTAGTCAATGAGCAGTTCTTC
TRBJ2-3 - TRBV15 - CATSREQGRSDTQYF TGTGCCACCAGCAGAGAGCAGGGCAGGTCAGATACGCAGTATTTT